This paragraph covers one T cell receptor beta chain sequence. Its antigen is unknown. This specimen belongs to a study of CD8 T cells in ankylosing spondylitis. Molecular-barcoded quantitative 5'-RACE produced these TCR beta libraries. TCRdb passed the 5' RACE reads through MiXCR, listing each CDR3 protein once. Among about 210,000 distinct CDR3 sequences, 7.3% were seen once, and the ten largest hold approximately 15%. This CDR3 is 12 amino acids long. Trimming stripped 5 bases from V and 9 bases from J, with 12 bases between. In germline, CDR1 is SGHRS, CDR2 YFSETQ. Findings and caveats of the study: Enrichment of disease-linked clones was reportedly significant in matched ankylosing spondylitis synovial fluid. In ankylosing spondylitis blood, a motif of roughly eight highly homologous TCR beta variants appeared characteristic. Some motif variants were previously reported in reactive arthritis synovial fluid and blood.

The genes are TRBV5-1 and TRBJ1-5; tentatively, D is TRBD1 (5 bases). Sequencing input: blood, either unsorted or a sorted T cell fraction (not recorded which). This TCR came from a male donor with ankylosing spondylitis. CDR3 loop: CASRGDLGPQHF. The CDR3 nucleotides read TGCGCCAGCAGGGGGGACTTGGGGCCCCAGCATTTT.